A selection of T cell receptor beta chains follows, all from one sample in a study of early T cells in non-severe SARS-CoV-2 infection. TCRdb processed the 5' RACE reads anew with MiXCR; each CDR3 protein has one entry. The repertoire holds more than 65,000 distinct CDR3 sequences, with around 4.2% as singletons. The sequences come from whole blood, collected at baseline. Receptors were obtained from an adult who was a healthcare worker with PCR-confirmed SARS-CoV-2 infection or an uninfected control (not recorded which). The donor label of this sample is uncertain. Both conserved end residues are part of each CDR3. Fields, in order: J gene, clone size, CDR3 length, D gene, V gene, CDR3 DNA, CDR3 protein. A D gene is named only where the DNA matches it firmly. Only some rows state a clone size, as once, few, many or a class for expanded clones.

TRBJ2-3 | NA | 16 | TRBD2 | TRBV5-4 | TGTGCCAGCAGCTTGGCGGCTAGCGGGGGCACAGATACGCAGTATTTT | CASSLAASGGTDTQYF
TRBJ2-7 | many | 11 | NA | TRBV10-3 | TGTGCCATCAGTGGGAGCTACGAGCAGTACTTC | CAISGSYEQYF
TRBJ2-1 | many | 13 | NA | TRBV5-6 | TGTGCCAGCAGCTTCAGGGCGGGCAATGAGCAGTTCTTC | CASSFRAGNEQFF
TRBJ2-5 | many | 17 | TRBD2 | TRBV4-2 | TGTGCCAGCAGCCAAGGACTAGCGGGGGGCCGGATTGAGACCCAGTACTTC | CASSQGLAGGRIETQYF
TRBJ2-7 | few | 14 | NA | TRBV6-5 | TGTGCCAGCAGTTTATCGACTACCTCCTACGAGCAGTACTTC | CASSLSTTSYEQYF
TRBJ2-7 | few | 11 | NA | TRBV28 | TGTGCCGTCCTTGCGGCCAGCGAGCAGTACTTC | CAVLAASEQYF
TRBJ1-1 | few | 13 | NA | TRBV18 | TGTGCCAGCTCAACCCGGGGGGACACTGAAGCTTTCTTT | CASSTRGDTEAFF
TRBJ2-7 | many | 13 | TRBD1 | TRBV5-5 | TGTGCCAGCATTCTACAGGGGGCTGCCCAGCAGTACTTC | CASILQGAAQQYF
TRBJ1-1 | many | 11 | NA | TRBV7-9 | TGTGCCAGCGCTTCGAACACTGAAGCTTTCTTT | CASASNTEAFF
TRBJ2-3 | NA | 13 | NA | TRBV15 | TGTGCCACCAGCGGACTCTCCACAGATACGCAGTATTTT | CATSGLSTDTQYF
TRBJ2-7 | NA | 15 | TRBD1 | TRBV4-1 | TGCGCCAGCAGCCAGCCCCGGGACAGGCTTGCCGGGCAGTACTTC | CASSQPRDRLAGQYF
TRBJ2-7 | many | 16 | TRBD1 | TRBV24-1 | TGTGCCACCAGTGACCCCGGACAGGGGAGGCCCTACGAGCAGTACTTC | CATSDPGQGRPYEQYF
TRBJ2-1 | NA | 12 | NA | TRBV7-2 | TGTGCCAGCAGCTTAGAAGGAAGGGGGCAGTTCTTC | CASSLEGRGQFF
TRBJ2-3 | many | 15 | TRBD2 | TRBV20-1 | TGCAGTGCCTTCCTAGCGGGGGGGCGCGGAGATACGCAGTATTTT | CSAFLAGGRGDTQYF
TRBJ2-5 | NA | 14 | TRBD2 | TRBV5-1 | TGCGCCAGCAGGCCGGGGGGGCCACAAGAGACCCAGTACTTC | CASRPGGPQETQYF
TRBJ2-7 | many | 15 | NA | TRBV6-5 | TGTGCCAGCAGAAACCCCCACGGGTCGGGCTACGAGCAGTACTTC | CASRNPHGSGYEQYF
TRBJ2-7 | many | 18 | NA | TRBV19 | TGTGCCAGTAGTATAGATCACAGCAGCATCTTCAGGATCTACGAGCAGTACTTC | CASSIDHSSIFRIYEQYF
TRBJ1-2 | NA | 14 | NA | TRBV3-1 | TGTGCCAGCAGCCAATGGCTGGAGAACTATGGCTACACCTTC | CASSQWLENYGYTF
TRBJ2-7 | NA | 11 | NA | TRBV20-1 | TGCAGTGCTAGTAAGGGATACGAGCAGTACTTC | CSASKGYEQYF
TRBJ1-2 | NA | 16 | NA | TRBV6-2/TRBV6-3 | TGTGCCAGCAGTTACTCGACGACAGAAGCTAACTATGGCTACACCTTC | CASSYSTTEANYGYTF
TRBJ1-6 | many | 15 | NA | TRBV7-9 | TGTGCCAGCAGCCCCTCCCGCGGGGGCGAATCACCCCTCCACTTT | CASSPSRGGESPLHF
TRBJ1-6 | many | 16 | NA | TRBV27 | TGTGCCAGCAGTTTGGCAGGGACCATTCCGGGTTCACCCCTCCACTTT | CASSLAGTIPGSPLHF
TRBJ2-1 | NA | 11 | TRBD2 | TRBV24-1 | TGTGCCACCTCAGCGGGGGGTCGGCAGTTCTTC | CATSAGGRQFF
TRBJ2-3 | many | 17 | TRBD2 | TRBV4-2 | TGTGCCAGCAGCCAAGTTTCCAGCGGGGGAACGACAGATACGCAGTATTTT | CASSQVSSGGTTDTQYF
TRBJ2-1 | NA | 16 | TRBD2 | TRBV10-1 | TGCGCCAGCAGTGAGTTGTCGGGGGGGCCAGTCCGTGAGCAGTTCTTC | CASSELSGGPVREQFF
TRBJ1-1 | few | 13 | NA | TRBV20-1 | TGCAGTGCTAGACCCCCCCCTAACACTGAAGCTTTCTTT | CSARPPPNTEAFF
TRBJ1-4 | many | 16 | TRBD1 | TRBV27 | TGTGCCAGCAGTTTAACTGCTGGGACAGCTTATGAAAAACTGTTTTTT | CASSLTAGTAYEKLFF
TRBJ2-3 | many | 15 | NA | TRBV20-1 | TGCAGTGCCCCACCGGGCGGGGAAAGCACAGATACGCAGTATTTT | CSAPPGGESTDTQYF
TRBJ2-4 | few | 13 | NA | TRBV11-2 | TGTGCCAGCAGCTTAGATCTGAGTCACATTCAGTACTTC | CASSLDLSHIQYF
TRBJ2-3 | many | 14 | TRBD1 | TRBV20-1 | TGCAGTGCTAGTTCGGGACAGGGGGCAGATACGCAGTATTTT | CSASSGQGADTQYF
TRBJ2-3 | NA | 17 | TRBD2 | TRBV10-2 | TGCGCCAGCACCGACTCCTCGCCGGGGGGGCCTACAGATACGCAGTATTTT | CASTDSSPGGPTDTQYF
TRBJ2-3 | many | 14 | NA | TRBV28 | TGTGCCAGCAGCCACTCCTCTTTGCCAGATACGCAGTATTTT | CASSHSSLPDTQYF
TRBJ2-3 | NA | 18 | TRBD2 | TRBV4-1 | TGCGCCAGCAGCCAAGGAGAGCTAGCGGGGGGACTCACAGATACGCAGTATTTT | CASSQGELAGGLTDTQYF
TRBJ1-4 | few | 14 | NA | TRBV3-1 | TGTGCCAGCAGCCGAATTAGACAGGATGAAAAACTGTTTTTT | CASSRIRQDEKLFF
TRBJ1-1 | few | 14 | NA | TRBV30 | TGTGCCTGGAGTAAGGCAGGGCATGACCTTGAAGCTTTCTTT | CAWSKAGHDLEAFF
TRBJ1-4 | NA | 17 | TRBD1 | TRBV4-2 | TGTGCCAGCAGCCAGGTTTCCGGGACAGCCTATAATGAAAAACTGTTTTTT | CASSQVSGTAYNEKLFF
TRBJ1-4 | few | 14 | TRBD1 | TRBV30 | TGTGCCTGGAGTATAGGGGGCAGAGGTGAAAAACTGTTTTTT | CAWSIGGRGEKLFF
TRBJ2-7 | many | 16 | TRBD1 | TRBV28 | TGTGCCAGCAGTTTATCTGCCGGGACAGCCCCCTACGAGCAGTACTTC | CASSLSAGTAPYEQYF
TRBJ1-2 | many | 18 | TRBD1 | TRBV6-6 | TGTGCCAGCAGCCCGGACAGTCCACGATTCAGGGGGAGAGGTGGCTACACCTTC | CASSPDSPRFRGRGGYTF
TRBJ2-7 | many | 15 | TRBD1 | TRBV20-1 | TGCAGTGCTAGAGATTGGTTACAGGGGGCCCACGAGCAGTACTTC | CSARDWLQGAHEQYF
TRBJ2-1 | many | 15 | NA | TRBV11-2 | TGTGCCAGCAGCTTGGGGCCTAGCCGGAGAGATGAGCAGTTCTTC | CASSLGPSRRDEQFF
TRBJ2-3 | NA | 13 | NA | TRBV19 | TGTGCCAGCGGGTTATCGGGCACAGATACGCAGTATTTT | CASGLSGTDTQYF
TRBJ2-5 | many | 15 | NA | TRBV15 | TGTGCCACCAGCAGAGATCTGGCAGGGTCGGAGACCCAGTACTTC | CATSRDLAGSETQYF
TRBJ2-7 | many | 13 | TRBD1 | TRBV20-1 | TGCAGTGCTAGAGGGACAGGGACCTACGAGCAGTACTTC | CSARGTGTYEQYF
TRBJ2-1 | many | 15 | NA | TRBV11-3 | TGTGCCAGCAGCTTAGGCAGGAACAGGAACAATGAGCAGTTCTTC | CASSLGRNRNNEQFF
TRBJ2-7 | many | 11 | NA | TRBV11-2 | TGTGCCAGCAGCTTAGACCGCGAGCAGTACTTC | CASSLDREQYF
TRBJ1-5 | many | 15 | TRBD1 | TRBV7-2 | TGTGCCAGCAGCTTAGGGACAGGGTCAAATCAGCCCCAGCATTTT | CASSLGTGSNQPQHF
TRBJ2-7 | NA | 13 | NA | TRBV5-1 | TGCGCCAGCAGCTTGGGGGGGCGAGACGAGCAGTACTTC | CASSLGGRDEQYF
TRBJ2-5 | NA | 13 | TRBD2 | TRBV12-3/TRBV12-4 | TGTGCCAGCAACTCTAGGGAGGGGGAGACCCAGTACTTC | CASNSREGETQYF
TRBJ2-7 | NA | 15 | NA | TRBV5-1 | TGCGCCAGCAGCTCCCTAGACGAGAGCTCCTACGAGCAGTACTTC | CASSSLDESSYEQYF
TRBJ2-5 | NA | 15 | NA | TRBV11-2 | TGTGCCAGCAGCTTAGAGAGGACGAAAGGGCAGACCCAGTACTTC | CASSLERTKGQTQYF